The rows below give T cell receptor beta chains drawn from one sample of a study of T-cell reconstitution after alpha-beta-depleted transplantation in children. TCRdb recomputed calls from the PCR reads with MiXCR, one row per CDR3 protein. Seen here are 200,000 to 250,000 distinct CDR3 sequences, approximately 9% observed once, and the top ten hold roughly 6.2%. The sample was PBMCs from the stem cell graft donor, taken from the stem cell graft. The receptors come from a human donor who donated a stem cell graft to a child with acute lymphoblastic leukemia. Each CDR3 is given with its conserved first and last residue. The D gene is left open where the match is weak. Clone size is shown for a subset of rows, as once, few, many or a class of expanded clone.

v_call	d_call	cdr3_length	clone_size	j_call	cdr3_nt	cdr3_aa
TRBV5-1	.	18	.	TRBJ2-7	TGCGCCAGCAGCGTGGGCCCCCAAACGGACGGTCCTATCTACGAGCAGTACTTC	CASSVGPQTDGPIYEQYF
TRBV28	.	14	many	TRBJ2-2	TGTGCCAGCAGTTTTGGCGAGAACACCGGGGAGCTGTTTTTT	CASSFGENTGELFF
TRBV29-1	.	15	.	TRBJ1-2	TGCAGCGTTGGGTTGATTGGACAGCGATTGTATGGCTACACCTTC	CSVGLIGQRLYGYTF
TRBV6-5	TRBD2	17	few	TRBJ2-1	TGTGCCAGCAGTTACCTCCTTGGGAGCGGGGGGCTCAATGAGCAGTTCTTC	CASSYLLGSGGLNEQFF
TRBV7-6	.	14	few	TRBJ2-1	TGTGCCAGCAGCTTAGAATGGACTGACAATGAGCAGTTCTTC	CASSLEWTDNEQFF
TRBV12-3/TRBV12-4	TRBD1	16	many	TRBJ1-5	TGTGCCAGCAGTTTACGCGGGTCAGGGGGAAATCAGCCCCAGCATTTT	CASSLRGSGGNQPQHF
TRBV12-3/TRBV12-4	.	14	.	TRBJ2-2	TGTGCCAGCAGTTACGAATCGAGTTCCGGGGAGCTGTTTTTT	CASSYESSSGELFF
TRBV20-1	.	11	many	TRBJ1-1	TGCAGTGCTAGAGCTTCGACTGAAGCTTTCTTT	CSARASTEAFF
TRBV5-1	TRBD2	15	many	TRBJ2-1	TGCGCCAGCGTTCCGGGACTAGCGGGGGGGACTGAGCAGTTCTTC	CASVPGLAGGTEQFF
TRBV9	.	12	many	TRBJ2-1	TGTGCCAGCAACTCGCTATTCGGTGAGCAGTTCTTC	CASNSLFGEQFF
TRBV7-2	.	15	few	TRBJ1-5	TGTGCCAGCAGCTTAGCGCTAGAGACTCGTCAGCCCCAGCATTTT	CASSLALETRQPQHF
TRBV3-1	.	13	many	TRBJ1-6	TGTGCCAGCAGCCGAGGAGATGATTCACCCCTCCACTTT	CASSRGDDSPLHF
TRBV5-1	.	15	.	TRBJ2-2	TGCGCCAGCAGCTTGGGATGGGGCAACACCGGGGAGCTGTTTTTT	CASSLGWGNTGELFF
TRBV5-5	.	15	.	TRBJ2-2	TGTGCCAGCAGCTTGGACCGTCCAATCACCGGGGAGCTGTTTTTT	CASSLDRPITGELFF
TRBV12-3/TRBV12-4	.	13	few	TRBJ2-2	TGTGCCAGCAGCTTCCATCGGAGCGGGGAGCTGTTTTTT	CASSFHRSGELFF
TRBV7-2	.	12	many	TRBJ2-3	TGTGCCAGTGGGGCGTTCACAGATACGCAGTATTTT	CASGAFTDTQYF
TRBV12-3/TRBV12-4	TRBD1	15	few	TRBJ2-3	TGTGCCAGCAGTCCAAGGGGGACAGGGGCAGATACGCAGTATTTT	CASSPRGTGADTQYF
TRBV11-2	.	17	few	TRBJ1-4	TGTGCCAGCAGCTTAGAATCGGTGGGGGACCTTAATGAAAAACTGTTTTTT	CASSLESVGDLNEKLFF
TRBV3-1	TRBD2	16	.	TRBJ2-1	TGTGCCAGCAGCCAAGCAGGACTAGCGGGGGTCAATGAGCAGTTCTTC	CASSQAGLAGVNEQFF
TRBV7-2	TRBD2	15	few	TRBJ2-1	TGTGCCAGCAGTCTTAGACTAGCGGGGGTGAATGAGCAGTTCTTC	CASSLRLAGVNEQFF
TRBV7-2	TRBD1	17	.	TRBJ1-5	TGTGCCAGCAGCTTAAGGGTGACAGGGGGGAGCAATCAGCCCCAGCATTTT	CASSLRVTGGSNQPQHF
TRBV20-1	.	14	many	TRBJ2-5	TGCAGTGCTAGACAGAACAGGAACCGGGAGACCCAGTACTTC	CSARQNRNRETQYF
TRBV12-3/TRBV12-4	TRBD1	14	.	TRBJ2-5	TGTGCCAGCAGTGGGACAGGGGGAGCCGAGACCCAGTACTTC	CASSGTGGAETQYF
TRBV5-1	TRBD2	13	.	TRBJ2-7	TGCGCCAGCAGCCCTCAGGGAGGGCCCGAGCAGTACTTC	CASSPQGGPEQYF
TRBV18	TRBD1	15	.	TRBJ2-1	TGTGCCAGCTCGTCCGCGACAGGGCCCTACAATGAGCAGTTCTTC	CASSSATGPYNEQFF
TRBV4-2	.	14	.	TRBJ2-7	TGTGCCAGCAGCCAAGGTTCAGGGCCCTACGAGCAGTACTTC	CASSQGSGPYEQYF
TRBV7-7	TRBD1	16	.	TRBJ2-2	TGTGCCAGCAGCCCACGGACAGGGGGCCCTTCCGGGGAGCTGTTTTTT	CASSPRTGGPSGELFF
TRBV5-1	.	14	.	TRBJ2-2	TGCGCCAGCAGCTTACCGGGCCCCACCGGGGAGCTGTTTTTT	CASSLPGPTGELFF
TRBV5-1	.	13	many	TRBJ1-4	TGCGCCAGCAGCTTGCAGACTAATGAAAAACTGTTTTTT	CASSLQTNEKLFF
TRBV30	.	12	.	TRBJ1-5	TGTGCCTGGGGCGGGAGCAATCAGCCCCAGCATTTT	CAWGGSNQPQHF
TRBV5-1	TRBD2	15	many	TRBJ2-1	TGCGCCAGCAGCCCCACCGGGACTAGTTTCGATGAGCAGTTCTTC	CASSPTGTSFDEQFF
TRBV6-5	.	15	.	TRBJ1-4	TGTGCCAGCAACCGAGACAGAACAACTAATGAAAAACTGTTTTTT	CASNRDRTTNEKLFF
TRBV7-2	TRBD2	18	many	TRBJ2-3	TGTGCCAGCAGTCTCGGGCTAGCGGGGGGGTCATTAACAGATACGCAGTATTTT	CASSLGLAGGSLTDTQYF
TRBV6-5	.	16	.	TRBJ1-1	TGTGCCAGCAGTTACTACCTGGCGGGTCGGAACACTGAAGCTTTCTTT	CASSYYLAGRNTEAFF
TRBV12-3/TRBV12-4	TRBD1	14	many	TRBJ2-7	TGTGCCAGCAGTTGGACAGGGGCTTGGGCCGAGCAGTACTTC	CASSWTGAWAEQYF
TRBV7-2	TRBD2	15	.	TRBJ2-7	TGTGCCAGCAGCCCGGGGTATGGGGGGGGCTACGAGCAGTACTTC	CASSPGYGGGYEQYF
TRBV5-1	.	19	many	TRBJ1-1	TGCGCCAGCAGCTTGTCGCCCCGCAGGGGTCGAACCCTGAACACTGAAGCTTTCTTT	CASSLSPRRGRTLNTEAFF
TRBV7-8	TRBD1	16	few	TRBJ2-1	TGTGCCAGCAGCTTATTAAGGACAGGGAGATACAATGAGCAGTTCTTC	CASSLLRTGRYNEQFF
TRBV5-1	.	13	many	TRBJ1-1	TGCGCCAGCAGCTTAGGAGTAATAGAAGAAGCTTTCTTT	CASSLGVIEEAFF
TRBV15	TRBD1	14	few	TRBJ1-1	TGTGCCACCAGCAGGGACAGGGCCTTGCTTGAAGCTTTCTTT	CATSRDRALLEAFF
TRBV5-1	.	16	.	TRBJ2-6	TGCGCCAGCAGCAGTGGGGGGACCTCTGGGGCCAACGTCCTGACTTTC	CASSSGGTSGANVLTF
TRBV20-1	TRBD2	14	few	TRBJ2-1	TGCAGTGCTAGAGATCCGGGGGGGCCTTTTGAGCAGTTCTTC	CSARDPGGPFEQFF
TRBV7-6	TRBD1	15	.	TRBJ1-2	TGTGCCAGCAGCTTAAATCAGGGGGCGAACTATGGCTACACCTTC	CASSLNQGANYGYTF
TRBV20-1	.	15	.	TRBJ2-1	TGCAGTGCTAGAGCCGGCGGGGTAAACTACAATGAGCAGTTCTTC	CSARAGGVNYNEQFF
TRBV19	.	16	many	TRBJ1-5	TGTGCCAGTAGCCGCATTAGGGTAACGGGCAATCAGCCCCAGCATTTT	CASSRIRVTGNQPQHF
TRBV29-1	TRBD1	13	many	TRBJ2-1	TGCAGCGTTGAAATCACAGGGGAAGGTGAGCAGTTCTTC	CSVEITGEGEQFF
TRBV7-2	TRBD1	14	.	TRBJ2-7	TGTGCCAGCAGCTTGGGACAGGGGGTTTTCGAGCAGTACTTC	CASSLGQGVFEQYF
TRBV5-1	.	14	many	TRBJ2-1	TGCGCCAGCAGCTCCGGGGACTTTTACAATGAGCAGTTCTTC	CASSSGDFYNEQFF
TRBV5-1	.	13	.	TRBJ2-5	TGCGCCAGCAGCTACCCAATGGGAGAGACCCAGTACTTC	CASSYPMGETQYF
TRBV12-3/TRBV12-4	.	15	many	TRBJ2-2	TGTGCCAGCAGTTTAAGGGGGGGCGAGGTCGGGGAGCTGTTTTTT	CASSLRGGEVGELFF
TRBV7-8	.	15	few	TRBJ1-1	TGTGCCAGCAGCTTAGGACAGACCCTGAACACTGAAGCTTTCTTT	CASSLGQTLNTEAFF
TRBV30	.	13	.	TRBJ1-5	TGTGCCTGGCAACAGGGCCCCAATCAGCCCCAGCATTTT	CAWQQGPNQPQHF
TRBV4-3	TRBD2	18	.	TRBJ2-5	TGCGCCAGCAGCCAAGTAGCGGGGGGCCGGGGGTGGTGGGAGACCCAGTACTTC	CASSQVAGGRGWWETQYF
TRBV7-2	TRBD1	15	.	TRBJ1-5	TGTGCCAGCAGCCCGGTGGCAGGGGGTTCTCAGCCCCAGCATTTT	CASSPVAGGSQPQHF
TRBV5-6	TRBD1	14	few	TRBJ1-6	TGTGCCAGCAACCGGGACAGGTATAATTCACCCCTCCACTTT	CASNRDRYNSPLHF
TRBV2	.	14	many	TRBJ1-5	TGTGCCAGCAGTGAAGGAGTGGCGGGTCAGCCCCAGCATTTT	CASSEGVAGQPQHF
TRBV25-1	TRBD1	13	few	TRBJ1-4	TGTGCCAGCAGCGGGACAGGGTACGAAAAACTGTTTTTT	CASSGTGYEKLFF
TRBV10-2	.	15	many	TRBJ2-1	TGCGCCAGCAGTGAGTCTCGACCCCGATACAATGAGCAGTTCTTC	CASSESRPRYNEQFF
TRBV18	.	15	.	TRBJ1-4	TGTGCCAGCTCAACGGACACTGCAACTAATGAAAAACTGTTTTTT	CASSTDTATNEKLFF